This TCR beta chain was identified during a study of T cell responses to AZD1222 COVID-19 vaccine. Study-wide results and caveats: Of spike-specific TCRs, nearly half reportedly target regions left unmutated in variants.

CDR3 size: 15 residues. Germline V gives CDR1 MGHDK, CDR2 SYGVNS. With V trimmed by 8 bases and J by 3 bases, 6 bases remained unmatched. Comment on this clone: Its matching antigen is unknown.

The data were produced by immunoSEQ multiplex PCR, yet TCRdb's version contains in-frame clones alone and is incomplete. The table lists about 110,000 clones, approximately 84% of them singletons, with approximately 10% in the top ten. V is TRBV25-1 and J is TRBJ1-5; TRBD1 agrees at 11 bases. The sequencing used peripheral blood, collected on day 0 of AZD1222 vaccination. This clonotype was sampled from an adult in good health. The CDR3 region is CASGTGQGVNQPQHF. The DNA for the CDR3 is TGTGCCAGCGGAACGGGACAGGGGGTCAATCAGCCCCAGCATTTT.